This T cell receptor (beta chain) was sequenced during a study of T cell responses to AZD1222 COVID-19 vaccine. At the level of the study: Pooling of second doses given at about 4 or about 12 weeks was done. Study-level points and caveats: Baseline serostatus was positive in only a handful of AZD1222 recipients.

On this clone itself: Its specificity is unknown.

The germline V and J ends were trimmed by 2 bases and 2 bases, with 13 bases remaining between them. CDR1 and CDR2 (germline): MNHEY, SVGAGI. The CDR3 contains 16 residues. TCRdb's table, derived via immunoSEQ multiplex PCR, lists solely in-frame clones and lacks some. The table has approximately 100,000 clones, approximately 90% seen once. The material was peripheral blood, obtained on day 0 of AZD1222 vaccination. This chain links TRBV6-5 with TRBJ1-3; D may be TRBD1 (6 bases). The sequence derives from an adult in good health. The CDR3 sequence: CASSYNGAGAGNTIYF. The CDR3, as DNA: TGTGCCAGCAGTTACAATGGGGCAGGGGCTGGAAACACCATATATTTT.